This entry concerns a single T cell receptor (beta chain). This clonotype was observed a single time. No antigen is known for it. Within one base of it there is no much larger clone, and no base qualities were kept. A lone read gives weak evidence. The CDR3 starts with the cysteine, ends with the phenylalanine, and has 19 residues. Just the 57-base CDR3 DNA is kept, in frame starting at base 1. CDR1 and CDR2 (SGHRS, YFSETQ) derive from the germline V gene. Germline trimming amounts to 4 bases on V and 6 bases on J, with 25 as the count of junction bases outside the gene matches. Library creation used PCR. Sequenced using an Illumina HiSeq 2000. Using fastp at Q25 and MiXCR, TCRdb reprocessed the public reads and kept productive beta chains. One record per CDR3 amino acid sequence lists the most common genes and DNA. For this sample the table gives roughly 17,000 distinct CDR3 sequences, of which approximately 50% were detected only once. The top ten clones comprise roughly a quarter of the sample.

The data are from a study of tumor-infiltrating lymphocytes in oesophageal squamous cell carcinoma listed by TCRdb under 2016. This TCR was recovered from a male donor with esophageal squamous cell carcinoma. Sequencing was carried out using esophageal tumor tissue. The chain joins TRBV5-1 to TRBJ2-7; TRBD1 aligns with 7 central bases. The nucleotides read TGCGCCAGCAGCGTGGAGGATCGGAGAGGGACAGAACAGTTGTCCGAGCAGTACTTC. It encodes CASSVEDRRGTEQLSEQYF.